Listed here are 15 T cell receptor beta chains from one sample, sequenced in a study of cytomegalovirus exposure and HLA in healthy donors. The PCR ran on 60 Vbeta and 13 Jbeta primers. Assay: immunoSEQ multiplex PCR; the TCRdb copy retains only in-frame clones and omits some. The sample records about 280,000 clones, 85% to 90% being singletons. Sequencing was performed on PBMCs. These receptors all come from a woman younger than 30 in good health and CMV-seronegative.

The chain links TRBV5-6 to TRBJ2-7; D is perhaps TRBD2 (5 bases). V lost 4 bases and J lost 6, with 11 bases in between. Germline V lookup: CDR1 SGHDT, CDR2 YYEEEE. This CDR3 is built from 12 residues. CDR3 coding DNA: TGTGCCAGCAGCCCCGGAAGCGGCGAGCAGTACTTC. Translation: CASSPGSGEQYF.

The rearrangement links TRBV6-4 to TRBJ2-3; 8 bases are a match to TRBD1. CDR3 length: 15 residues. V trimming: 6 bases; J trimming: 0 bases; junction bases outside the gene matches: 5. Germline CDR1 reads MRHNA; CDR2 reads SNTAGT. CDR3 loop: CASSRGTGSTDTQYF. CDR3 in DNA: TGTGCCAGCAGCCGTGGGACAGGTAGCACAGATACGCAGTATTTT.

This chain links TRBV5-1 with TRBJ2-2; a weak D match, TRBD2 (5 bases). Per the germline V gene, CDR1 is SGHRS and CDR2 is YFSETQ. The length of the CDR3 is 15 residues. Trimming took 4 bases from V and 1 from J, leaving 11 bases between them. CDR3 sequence reads: CASSTRNKNTGELFF. The CDR3 bases are TGCGCCAGCAGCACTAGGAATAAGAACACCGGGGAGCTGTTTTTT.

This chain connects TRBV5-6 to TRBJ2-7, with TRBD2 matching 13 bases. This CDR3 spans 14 amino acids. Germline V gene lookup returns CDR1 SGHDT and CDR2 YYEEEE. V trimming: 4 bases; J trimming: 4 bases; junction bases outside the gene matches: 2. CDR3 in amino acids: CASSRGLAGYEQYF. As DNA, the CDR3 is TGTGCCAGCAGCCGGGGACTAGCGGGGTACGAGCAGTACTTC.

The V call is TRBV7-9, the J call TRBJ1-6, with 7 bases aligning to TRBD1. The CDR3 consists of 14 residues. The V segment lost 1 base and the J segment 7 bases; nucleotides outside the gene matches: 1. Germline CDR1 reads SEHNR; CDR2 reads FQNEAQ (reference sequence). CDR3 nucleotides: TGTGCCAGCAGCTTAGAGGGGGCGAATTCACCCCTCCACTTT. It specifies CASSLEGANSPLHF.

The rearrangement joins TRBV27 to TRBJ2-7; D is uncertain. Trimming removed 6 bases at V and 4 bases at J, with 7 bases between. This CDR3 spans 11 amino acids. Per the germline V gene, CDR1 is MNHEY and CDR2 is SMNVEV (reference sequence). The CDR3: CASSTGYEQYF. In DNA form, the CDR3 reads TGTGCCAGCAGCACCGGGTACGAGCAGTACTTC.

Written as DNA, the CDR3 is TGTGCCAGCAGTTACTCGACTAGTGCCGAGCAGTACTTC. Amino acids: CASSYSTSAEQYF. The chain joins TRBV6-6 to TRBJ2-7, with D possibly TRBD2 on 6 matching bases. The CDR3 spans 13 residues. CDR1 and CDR2 from the germline V gene are MNHNY and SVGAGI (reference sequence). The V and J ends lost 0 bases and 6 bases respectively, with 9 bases between them.

Comment on this clone: The junction shows a germline mismatch at one end, possibly a read error. J is TRBJ1-2 and V is TRBV5-6; D unresolved. Germline V gives CDR1 SGHDT, CDR2 YYEEEE. The CDR3 contains 13 residues. CDR3 protein: CASSLGGSYGYTF. CDR3 coding DNA: TGTGCCAGCAGTTTGGGCGGCTCCTATGGCTACACCTTC.

The chain combines TRBV7-6 with TRBJ1-5; D is unclear. V lost 4 bases to trimming and J lost 1 base, with 8 bases between them. The CDR3 length is 14 residues. Germline CDR1 is SGHVS and CDR2 is FNYEAQ. CDR3 sequence (DNA): TGTGCCAGCAGCTCCCGCGGAAGCAATCAGCCCCAGCATTTT. Its translation: CASSSRGSNQPQHF.

This clone appeared a single time. The J gene is TRBJ2-2, the V gene TRBV2; D perhaps matches TRBD1 (5 bases). Trimming stripped 4 bases from V and 7 bases from J, with 10 bases between. The CDR3 runs to 13 residues. Looked up from germline, CDR1 is SNHLY and CDR2 is FYNNEI. This CDR3 is CASSAGLGGELFF. The CDR3 DNA sequence: TGTGCCAGCAGTGCAGGGTTGGGCGGGGAGCTGTTTTTT.

The rearrangement links TRBV9 to TRBJ2-1, with a tentative D call TRBD2 (6 bases). CDR1 and CDR2 from the germline V gene are SGDLS and YYNGEE. The CDR3 consists of 13 residues. V was cut by 3 bases and J by 5 bases, with 9 bases left in between. Written as DNA, the CDR3 is TGTGCCAGCAGCGGGGACTCTCACAATGAGCAGTTCTTC. Amino acid sequence: CASSGDSHNEQFF.

V is TRBV19 and J is TRBJ2-4, with TRBD2 matching 11 bases. The germline CDR1 and CDR2 sequences are LNHDA and SQIVND (reference sequence). The J segment lost 11 bases and the V segment lost 5 bases, leaving 14 bases of the junction unmatched. This CDR3 region has 16 residues. The CDR3 region has the DNA TGTGCCAGTAGTGCCCAACCCTATAGCGGGGGGGCGGTTCAGTACTTC. This sequence encodes CASSAQPYSGGAVQYF.

The gene calls are TRBV7-6 and TRBJ2-1; 8 positions match TRBD2. Looked up from germline, CDR1 is SGHVS and CDR2 is FNYEAQ. V lost 7 bases, J lost 0 bases, and 8 bases stayed unmatched. This CDR3 spans 16 amino acids. Written as DNA, the CDR3 is TGTGCCAGCACCCCGGGAGGGGGGAGCTCCTACAATGAGCAGTTCTTC. It yields the protein CASTPGGGSSYNEQFF.

The rearrangement uses TRBV6-1 and TRBJ1-5; the D is unclear. V lost 4 bases and J 4 bases, leaving 11 bases between the germline ends. The germline gives CDR1 MNHNS, CDR2 SASEGT. The CDR3 sequence is 14 residues long. The CDR3 bases are TGTGCCAGCAGTGGTTTACAGCTTAATCAGCCCCAGCATTTT. Protein: CASSGLQLNQPQHF.

V gene TRBV18 combines with J gene TRBJ1-3; D call uncertain. V was trimmed by 5 bases and J by 3 bases, leaving 11 bases between them. From germline, CDR1 is KGHSH and CDR2 LQKENI. This CDR3 comprises 14 residues. CDR3 coding DNA: TGTGCCAGCTCAGCAACAGAGTTTGGAAACACCATATATTTT. It yields the protein CASSATEFGNTIYF.